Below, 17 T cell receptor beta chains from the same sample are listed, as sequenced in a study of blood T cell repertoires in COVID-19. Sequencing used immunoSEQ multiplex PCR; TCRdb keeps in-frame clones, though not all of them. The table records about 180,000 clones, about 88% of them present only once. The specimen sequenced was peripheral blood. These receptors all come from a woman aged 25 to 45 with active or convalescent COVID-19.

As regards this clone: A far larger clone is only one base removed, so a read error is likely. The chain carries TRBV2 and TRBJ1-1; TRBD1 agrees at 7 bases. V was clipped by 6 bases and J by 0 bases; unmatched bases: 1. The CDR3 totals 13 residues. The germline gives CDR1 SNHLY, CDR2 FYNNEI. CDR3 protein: CASRGQMNTEAFF. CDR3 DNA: TGTGCCAGCAGGGGACAGATGAACACTGAAGCTTTCTTT.

The CDR3 nucleotides are TGTGCCAGCAGCCCCCACGGAGCCAGGGTAATAAACAATGAGCAGTTCTTC. It is translated as CASSPHGARVINNEQFF. The rearrangement links TRBV7-9 to TRBJ2-1; perhaps TRBD1 as D (5 bases). The germline CDR1 and CDR2 sequences are SEHNR and FQNEAQ (reference sequence). This CDR3 is 17 amino acids long. Trimming removed 5 bases from V and 5 bases from J, with 22 bases in between.

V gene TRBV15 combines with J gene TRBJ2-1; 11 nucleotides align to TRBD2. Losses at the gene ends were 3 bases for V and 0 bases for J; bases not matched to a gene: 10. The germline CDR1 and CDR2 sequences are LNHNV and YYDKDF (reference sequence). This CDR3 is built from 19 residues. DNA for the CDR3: TGTGCCACCAGCAGCCCCGGGACTAGCGGATTCAGCTCCTACAATGAGCAGTTCTTC. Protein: CATSSPGTSGFSSYNEQFF.

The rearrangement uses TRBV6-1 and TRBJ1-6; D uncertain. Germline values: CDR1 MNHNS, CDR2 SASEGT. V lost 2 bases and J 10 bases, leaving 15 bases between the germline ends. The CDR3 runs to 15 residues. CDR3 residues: CASSEPVARGSPLHF. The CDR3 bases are TGTGCCAGCAGTGAACCAGTGGCCCGAGGGTCACCCCTCCACTTT.

The CDR3 loop reads CASSFYLEDYGYTF. The CDR3 coding sequence is TGTGCCAGCAGCTTTTATCTGGAGGACTATGGCTACACCTTC. The chain is built from TRBV7-2 and TRBJ1-2; D not resolved. The CDR3 is made up of 14 amino acids. The germline V gene has CDR1 SGHTA and CDR2 FQGNSA. Trimming took 3 bases from V and 3 from J, leaving 11 bases between them.

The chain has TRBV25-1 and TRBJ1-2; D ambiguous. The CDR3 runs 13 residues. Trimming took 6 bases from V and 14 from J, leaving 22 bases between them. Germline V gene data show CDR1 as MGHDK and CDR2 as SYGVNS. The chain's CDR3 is CASSTAGGSPKTF. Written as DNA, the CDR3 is TGTGCCAGCAGCACTGCCGGAGGCAGCCCAAAGACCTTC.

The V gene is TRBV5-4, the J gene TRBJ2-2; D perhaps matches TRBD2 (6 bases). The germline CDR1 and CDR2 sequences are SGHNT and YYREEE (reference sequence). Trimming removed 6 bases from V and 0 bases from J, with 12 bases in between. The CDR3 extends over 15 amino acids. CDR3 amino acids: CASNEGTSNTGELFF. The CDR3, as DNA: TGTGCCAGCAACGAGGGGACTTCGAACACCGGGGAGCTGTTTTTT.

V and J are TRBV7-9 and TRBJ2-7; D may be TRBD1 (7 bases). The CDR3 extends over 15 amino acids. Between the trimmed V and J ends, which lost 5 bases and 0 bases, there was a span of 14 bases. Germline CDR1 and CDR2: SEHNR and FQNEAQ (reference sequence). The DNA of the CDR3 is TGTGCCAGCAGCGCGGGACAGCTCGACTCCTACGAGCAGTACTTC. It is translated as CASSAGQLDSYEQYF.

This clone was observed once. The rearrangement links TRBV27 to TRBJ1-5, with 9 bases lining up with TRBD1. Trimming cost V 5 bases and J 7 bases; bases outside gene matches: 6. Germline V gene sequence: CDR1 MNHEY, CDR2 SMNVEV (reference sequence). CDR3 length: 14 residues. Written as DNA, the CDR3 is TGTGCCAGCAGTCCTCCAGGACAGGGGCAGCCCCAGCATTTT. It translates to CASSPPGQGQPQHF.

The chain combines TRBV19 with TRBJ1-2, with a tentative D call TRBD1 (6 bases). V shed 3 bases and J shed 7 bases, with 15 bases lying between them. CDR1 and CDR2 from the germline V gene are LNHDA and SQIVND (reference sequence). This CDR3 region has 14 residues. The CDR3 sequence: CASSIPTGNTGYTF. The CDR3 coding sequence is TGTGCCAGTAGTATTCCTACAGGGAACACTGGCTACACCTTC.

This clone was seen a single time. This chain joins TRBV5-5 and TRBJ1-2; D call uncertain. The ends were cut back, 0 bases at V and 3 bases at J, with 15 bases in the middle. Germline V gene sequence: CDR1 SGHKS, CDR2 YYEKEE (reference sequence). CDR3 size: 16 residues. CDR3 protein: CASSLALLVVDYGYTF. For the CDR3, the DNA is TGTGCCAGCAGCTTGGCCCTACTAGTGGTGGACTATGGCTACACCTTC.

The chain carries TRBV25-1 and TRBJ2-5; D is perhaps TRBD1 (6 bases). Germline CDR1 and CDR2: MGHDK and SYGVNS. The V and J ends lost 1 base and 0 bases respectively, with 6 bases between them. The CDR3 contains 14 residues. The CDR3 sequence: CASSEWTDQETQYF. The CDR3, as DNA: TGTGCCAGCAGTGAATGGACAGACCAAGAGACCCAGTACTTC. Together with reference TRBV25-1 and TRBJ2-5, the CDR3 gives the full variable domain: EADIYQTPRYLVIGTGKKITLECSQTMGHDKMYWYQQDPGMELHLIHYSYGVNSTEKGDLSSESTVSRIRTEHFPLTLESARPSHTSQYLCASSEWTDQETQYFGPGTRLLVL.

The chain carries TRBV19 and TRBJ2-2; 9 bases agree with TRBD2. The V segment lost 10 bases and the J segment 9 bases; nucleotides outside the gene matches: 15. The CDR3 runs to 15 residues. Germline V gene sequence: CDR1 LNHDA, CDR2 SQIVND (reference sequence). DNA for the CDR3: TGTGCCACTGGCGGGCGGGAGGGCCGAGGCAGGGAGCTGTTTTTT. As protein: CATGGREGRGRELFF.

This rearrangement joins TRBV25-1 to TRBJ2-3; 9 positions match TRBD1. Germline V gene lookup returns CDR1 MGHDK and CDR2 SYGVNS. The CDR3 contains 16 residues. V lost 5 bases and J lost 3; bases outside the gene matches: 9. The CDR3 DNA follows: TGTGCCAGCAGTCGCAGTACCGGGACAGGGACAGATACGCAGTATTTT. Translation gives CASSRSTGTGTDTQYF. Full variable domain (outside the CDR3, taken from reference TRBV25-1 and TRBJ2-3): EADIYQTPRYLVIGTGKKITLECSQTMGHDKMYWYQQDPGMELHLIHYSYGVNSTEKGDLSSESTVSRIRTEHFPLTLESARPSHTSQYLCASSRSTGTGTDTQYFGPGTRLTVL.

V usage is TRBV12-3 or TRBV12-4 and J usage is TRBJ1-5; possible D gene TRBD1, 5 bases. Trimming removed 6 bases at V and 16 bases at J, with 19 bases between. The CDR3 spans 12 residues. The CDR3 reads CASRTPGHSLHF. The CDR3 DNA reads TGTGCCAGCAGGACCCCCGGACACTCGCTACATTTT.

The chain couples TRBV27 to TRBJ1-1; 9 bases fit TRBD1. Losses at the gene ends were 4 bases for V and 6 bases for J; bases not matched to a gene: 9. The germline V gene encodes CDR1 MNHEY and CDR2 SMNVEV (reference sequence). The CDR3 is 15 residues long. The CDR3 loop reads CASSSPQGAHAEAFF. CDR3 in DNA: TGTGCCAGCAGTTCTCCACAGGGGGCGCATGCTGAAGCTTTCTTT.

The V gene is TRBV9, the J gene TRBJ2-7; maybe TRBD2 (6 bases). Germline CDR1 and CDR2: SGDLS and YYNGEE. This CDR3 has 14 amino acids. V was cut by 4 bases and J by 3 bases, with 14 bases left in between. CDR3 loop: CASSPGGAGYEQYF. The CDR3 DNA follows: TGTGCCAGCAGCCCTGGGGGAGCGGGCTACGAGCAGTACTTC.